This entry concerns a single T cell receptor (beta chain). What this receptor recognizes is not known. No base-level quality is on record; no much larger clone is a single base apart. One collaborating source in Seattle enrolled patients during active infection and followed them longitudinally through the course of disease. Each collaborating institution followed its own protocols to collect whole blood in K2EDTA tubes. For TCRbeta analysis, collaborators shipped samples as frozen whole blood, isolated PBMCs, or DNA extracted from either of those sample types. The immunoSEQ Assay, a bias-controlled multiplex PCR, was used to amplify TCRbeta CDR3 regions from genomic DNA. As for how the authors treated the data: Within the assay, amplification of reference gene primers was used to estimate how many nucleated cells each sample contained. To quantify the absolute abundance of each unique TCRbeta CDR3 rearrangement, sequence reads were collapsed and filtered. For each sample, productive Simpson clonality was calculated as the square root of Simpson's diversity index across productive rearrangements. In its TCRdb copy, this immuneACCESS table keeps in-frame sequences only and misses some clones. Where compared with another copy, unresolved V genes explain less than half of these, and the others have no known cause. V, J and clone size are taken as reported in that table, and D and trimming were inferred from the DNA itself. The sample records about 350,000 clones, 88% of which are singletons. Of the sample, 6% to 8% is held by the ten largest clones.

The sample is drawn from a study of blood T cell repertoires in COVID-19 (TCRdb year 2020). About the investigation overall: The collaborator samples originated in the United States, Italy and Spain and spanned the acute and convalescent phases of COVID-19. The material from the prospective study consisted of cDNA or gDNA derived from T cells, B-cell-depleted T cells, or PBMCs. Deeply sampled blood TCRbeta repertoires from subjects exposed to, actively infected with, or recovered from COVID-19 were included in the dataset. A freely available public database, intended as a resource for researchers studying the immune response to SARS-CoV-2, is where the repertoires were released. Samples came from the ongoing ImmuneRACE study (first 160 participants) plus 1,254 subjects from 6 global collaborators. The sample metadata nearly always contained a de-identified subject ID, COVID-19 status, age in years and sex. Where HLA class I and class II types were available, the types were taken from metadata supplied by the sample provider, not from assay-based typing. Summary of the overall study and its limitations: The amount of clinical and demographic metadata varied by source and participant and was provided uncurated.

The CDR3 contains 14 residues, cysteine and phenylalanine counted. Here the CDR3 DNA is all that survives: 42 bases in frame from base 1. The trim is 3 bases for V and 3 bases for J, with a gap of 11 bases between the germline ends. The germline V gene supplies CDR1 KGHDR and CDR2 SFDVKD. The sample was peripheral blood. The V and J segments used are TRBV24-1 and TRBJ2-7; TRBD1 is perhaps the D gene, given 5 matching bases. This receptor was obtained from a woman in her 70s with COVID-19, enrolled during active disease. The nucleotides read TGTGCCACCAGTGATGGACATAATGACTACGAGCAGTACTTC. Its translation reads: CATSDGHNDYEQYF.